This T cell receptor (beta chain) was profiled in a study of blood T cell repertoires in COVID-19. As for the study in general: Acute-phase and convalescent COVID-19 samples originated in the United States, Italy and Spain.

Sequencing was performed with immunoSEQ multiplex PCR; in TCRdb, only in-frame clones are kept and a portion is missing. The sample carries some 24,000 clones, 80% to 90% recorded once. In regard to this clone: This specimen includes other DNA sequences encoding the same CDR3.

Sequencing was done on a sample of peripheral blood. The sequence was collected from a man between 65 and 80 years old with acute or convalescent COVID-19.

Here the CDR3 DNA reads TGTGCCAGCAGTTTACAGGATCAGCCCCAGCATTTT. Encoded protein: CASSLQDQPQHF. The chain employs TRBV12-3 or TRBV12-4 and TRBJ1-5; D is unresolved. The CDR3 totals 12 residues. Trimming left V 2 bases short and J 5 bases short, with 4 bases between.